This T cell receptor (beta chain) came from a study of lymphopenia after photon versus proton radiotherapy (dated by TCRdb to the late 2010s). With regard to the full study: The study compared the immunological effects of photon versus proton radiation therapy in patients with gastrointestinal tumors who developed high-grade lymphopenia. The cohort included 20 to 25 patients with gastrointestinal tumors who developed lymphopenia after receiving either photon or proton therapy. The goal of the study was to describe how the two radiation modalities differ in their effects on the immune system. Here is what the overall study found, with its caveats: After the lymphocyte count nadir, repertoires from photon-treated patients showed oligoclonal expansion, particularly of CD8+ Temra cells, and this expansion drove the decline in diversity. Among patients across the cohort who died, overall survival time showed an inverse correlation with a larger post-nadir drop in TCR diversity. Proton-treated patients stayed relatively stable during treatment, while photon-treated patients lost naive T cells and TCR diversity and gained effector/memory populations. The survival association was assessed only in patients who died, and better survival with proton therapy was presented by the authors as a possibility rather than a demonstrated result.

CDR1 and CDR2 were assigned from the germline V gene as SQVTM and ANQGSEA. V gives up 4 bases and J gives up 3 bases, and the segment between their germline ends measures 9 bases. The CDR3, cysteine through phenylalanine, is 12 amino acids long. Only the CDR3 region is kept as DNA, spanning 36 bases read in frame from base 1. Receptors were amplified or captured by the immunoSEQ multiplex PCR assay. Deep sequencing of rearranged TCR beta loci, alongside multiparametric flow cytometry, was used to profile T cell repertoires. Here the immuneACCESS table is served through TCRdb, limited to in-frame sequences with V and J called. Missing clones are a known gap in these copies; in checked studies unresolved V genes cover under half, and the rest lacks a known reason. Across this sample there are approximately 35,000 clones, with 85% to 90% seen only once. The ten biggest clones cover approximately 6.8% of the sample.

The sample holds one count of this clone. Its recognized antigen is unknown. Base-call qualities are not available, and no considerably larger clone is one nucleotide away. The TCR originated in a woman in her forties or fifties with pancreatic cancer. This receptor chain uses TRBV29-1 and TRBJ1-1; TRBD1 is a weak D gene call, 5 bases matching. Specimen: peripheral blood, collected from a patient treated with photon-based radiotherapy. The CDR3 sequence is CSVVRGDTEAFF. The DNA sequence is TGCAGCGTTGTACGGGGGGACACTGAAGCTTTCTTT.